This T cell receptor (beta chain) was recorded in a study of cytomegalovirus exposure and HLA in healthy donors. Study information: A prior study identified 117 million unique TCR beta sequences from around 180 million T cells. Around 85 million unique TCR sequences came from HLA-typed donors in an early release.

In the PCR, 60 Vbeta and 13 Jbeta primers were used. Assay used: immunoSEQ multiplex PCR; TCRdb lists only in-frame clones, some missing. Of approximately 100,000 clones listed, over 60% were seen once; the top ten hold approximately 11%. Study findings and constraints: In a later analysis, V- and J-gene trimming of beta chains associated with a DCLRE1C missense variant, replicated independently. TRBV6-2, TRBV6-3 and some other V segments were unresolvable in 87-base-pair reads.

In the case of this clone: Antigen specificity is unknown.

Trimming took 4 bases from V and 2 from J; bases not matched to a gene: 2. Germline values: CDR1 SQVTM, CDR2 ANQGSEA. CDR3 size: 14 residues. Sequenced sample: PBMCs. V is TRBV29-1 and J is TRBJ2-6; TRBD1 matches 7 bases. The receptor's source is a man aged 35 to 55 in good health and CMV-seropositive. CDR3 nucleotides: TGCAGCGTTGGAGGGACAGCTGGGGCCAACGTCCTGACTTTC. Its protein product is CSVGGTAGANVLTF.